A single sample is the source of the 27 T cell receptor beta chains below, sequenced in a study of response to subunit inactivated influenza vaccine. TCRdb fed the RT-PCR reads into MiXCR, producing one record per CDR3 protein. Of about 800,000 distinct CDR3 sequences detected, less than 25% appear once; the ten largest clones hold around 9.6%. The sequencing used PBMCs from blood, collected more than 4 days after vaccination. These receptors all come from a man aged 50 to 59 who received an inactivated influenza vaccine.

Relative to its sample, this clonotype is medium-sized. CDR3 bases: TGTGCCAGCAGTGAAGACGATGGGGGAGCGTCCGAGCAGTACTTC. It yields the protein CASSEDDGGASEQYF. The rearrangement links TRBV6-1 to TRBJ2-7, with D perhaps TRBD1 or TRBD2 (5 bases each). The ends were cut back, 1 base at V and 6 bases at J, with 16 bases in the middle. The germline CDR1 and CDR2 sequences are MNHNS and SASEGT. The CDR3 covers 15 residues.

The V call is TRBV2, the J call TRBJ2-3; 11 bases map to TRBD2. From germline, CDR1 is SNHLY and CDR2 FYNNEI. The CDR3 runs 15 residues. V was clipped by 5 bases and J by 4 bases; unmatched bases: 5. CDR3 bases: TGTGCCAGCAGTTCGGCGGGACTAGCGGCAGATACGCAGTATTTT. It is translated as CASSSAGLAADTQYF.

This clonotype was counted many times. CDR3 nucleotide sequence: TGTGCCACCAGCGGTGGACAGGTATCCTCCTACAATGAGCAGTTCTTC. It yields the protein CATSGGQVSSYNEQFF. The rearrangement joins TRBV15 to TRBJ2-1; TRBD1 matches 7 bases. With 5 bases clipped from V and 0 bases from J, the junction kept 7 bases outside the gene matches. CDR1 LNHNV and CDR2 YYDKDF come from the germline V gene (reference sequence). This CDR3 is built from 16 residues. The variable domain in full, with the rest retrieved from reference TRBV15 and TRBJ2-1, is DAMVIQNPRYQVTQFGKPVTLSCSQTLNHNVMYWYQQKSSQAPKLLFHYYDKDFNNEADTPDNFQSRRPNTSFCFLDIRSPGLGDTAMYLCATSGGQVSSYNEQFFGPGTRLTVL.

The table lists this clonotype with many counts. V is TRBV20-1 and J is TRBJ1-1, with 7 bases lining up with TRBD1. The CDR3 is made up of 15 amino acids. CDR1 DFQATT and CDR2 SNEGSKA come from the germline V gene (reference sequence). The trim removed 6 bases at V and 0 bases at J, leaving 10 bases unmatched. This chain's CDR3 is CSADDRDSLNTEAFF. CDR3 coding DNA: TGCAGTGCGGATGACCGGGACAGCTTGAACACTGAAGCTTTCTTT.

This clonotype was counted only a few times. The V gene is TRBV7-2, the J gene TRBJ2-2; TRBD2 aligns across 12 bases. Germline CDR1 is SGHTA and CDR2 is FQGNSA. After removal of 5 bases from V and 6 bases from J, the junction contained 4 bases not matched to a gene. The CDR3 contains 15 residues. CDR3 in DNA: TGTGCCAGCAGCCCCACTAGCGGGGGGTCCGGGGAGCTGTTTTTT. Amino acids: CASSPTSGGSGELFF.

This clonotype was picked up a small number of times. The rearrangement uses TRBV20-1 and TRBJ2-4; TRBD1 matches 8 bases. J lost 8 bases, V lost 5 bases, and 23 bases had no gene match. The CDR3 totals 18 residues. Germline V lookup: CDR1 DFQATT, CDR2 SNEGSKA (reference sequence). This CDR3 is CSAFTSGTGLLTEYIQYF. The CDR3 nucleotides read TGCAGTGCTTTCACCTCCGGGACAGGCCTCCTAACAGAATACATTCAGTACTTC.

In its sample, this clonotype was seen once. The chain uses TRBV13 and TRBJ2-1, with 11 bases lining up with TRBD2. Germline V gene sequence: CDR1 PRHDT, CDR2 FYEKMQ (reference sequence). CDR3 length: 15 residues. Trimming at V came to 7 bases and at J to 5 bases, leaving 7 bases not matched to a gene. The CDR3 spells CASILAGGSHNEQFF. The CDR3 region has the DNA TGTGCCAGCATCCTAGCGGGGGGTTCACACAATGAGCAGTTCTTC.

V and J are TRBV20-1 and TRBJ1-2; D might be TRBD1 (6 bases). Germline-derived CDR1 and CDR2 are DFQATT and SNEGSKA (reference sequence). Trimming shortened V by 4 bases and J by 1 base, and 13 bases separated the two germline ends. The CDR3 consists of 14 residues. The CDR3 reads CSATVDRNNYGYTF. Written as DNA, the CDR3 is TGCAGTGCTACCGTGGACAGAAATAACTATGGCTACACCTTC.

This rearrangement joins TRBV24-1 to TRBJ2-5; TRBD2 is a possible D gene (5 bases). Germline V lookup: CDR1 KGHDR, CDR2 SFDVKD. V lost 4 bases, J lost 3 bases, and 20 bases lay in between. This CDR3 contains 17 residues. The CDR3, as DNA: TGTGCCACCAGTGAGCACCGGGGAGTCGTTTTGGAAGAGACCCAGTACTTC. It is translated as CATSEHRGVVLEETQYF.

This clonotype has a handful of counts. The chain recombines TRBV10-3 with TRBJ2-5, with 10 bases lining up with TRBD1. With V trimmed by 2 bases and J by 5 bases, 8 bases remained unmatched. The germline gives CDR1 ENHRY, CDR2 SYGVKD. The length of the CDR3 is 16 residues. This CDR3 is CAISERETGGRETQYF. The CDR3 DNA is TGTGCCATCAGTGAGCGGGAGACAGGGGGCCGGGAGACCCAGTACTTC.

This clonotype was detected only a few times. J is TRBJ2-1 and V is TRBV12-3 or TRBV12-4; D possibly corresponds to TRBD2 (7 bases). The V gene lost 6 bases and the J gene lost 10 bases, with 10 bases spanning the gap. The CDR3 has 11 amino acids. CDR3 DNA: TGTGCCAGCAGAGGGGGGGGCGAGCAGTTCTTC. Its protein is CASRGGGEQFF.

In its sample, this clonotype was seen many times. As DNA, the CDR3 is TGCGCCAGCAGCTTGGCGCTAAGATCCACCGGGGAGCTGTTTTTT. Translated, it gives CASSLALRSTGELFF. The J gene is TRBJ2-2, the V gene TRBV5-1; no definite D call. This CDR3 has 15 amino acids. Germline lookup yields CDR1 SGHRS and CDR2 YFSETQ. Trimming took off 0 bases at V and 4 bases at J, with 10 bases between the two ends. The variable domain in full, with the rest retrieved from reference TRBV5-1 and TRBJ2-2, is KAGVTQTPRYLIKTRGQQVTLSCSPISGHRSVSWYQQTPGQGLQFLFEYFSETQRNKGNFPGRFSGRQFSNSRSEMNVSTLELGDSALYLCASSLALRSTGELFFGEGSRLTVL.

The V gene is TRBV6-2 or TRBV6-3, the J gene TRBJ2-1; D unresolved. This CDR3 is 12 amino acids long. Germline CDR1 and CDR2: MNHEY and SVGEGT. V was pared by 4 bases and J by 10 bases, with 11 bases between. As DNA, the CDR3 is TGTGCCAGCAGTTTGTTAACTATCGAGCAGTTCTTC. Its translation: CASSLLTIEQFF.

This clonotype has a handful of counts. This chain connects TRBV6-2 or TRBV6-3 to TRBJ1-1; TRBD1 might be the D (5 bases). Trimming stripped 3 bases from V and 3 bases from J, with 20 bases between. CDR3 length equals 17 residues. Germline CDR1 reads MNHEY; CDR2 reads SVGEGT. CDR3: CASSYSNVGGYHTEAFF. CDR3 bases: TGTGCCAGCAGTTATAGCAACGTTGGGGGGTATCACACTGAAGCTTTCTTT.

This clonotype was detected a few times. The chain has TRBV12-3 or TRBV12-4 and TRBJ2-3, with 8 bases fitting TRBD1. V lost 2 bases to trimming and J lost 5 bases; unmatched junction nucleotides: 3. This CDR3 has 14 residues. The CDR3 sequence: CASSLQGAVDTQYF. The CDR3 DNA sequence: TGTGCCAGCAGTTTACAGGGGGCCGTAGATACGCAGTATTTT.

This clonotype was seen only a few times. The chain recombines TRBV6-5 with TRBJ2-3, with 7 bases aligning to TRBD2. V dropped 2 bases and J dropped 4; count of bases not matched to a gene: 3. The CDR3 is made up of 14 amino acids. The germline gives CDR1 MNHEY, CDR2 SVGAGI. CDR3 nucleotide sequence: TGTGCCAGCAGTTACGGAGCGGGACCAGATACGCAGTATTTT. Its protein is CASSYGAGPDTQYF.

The rearrangement joins TRBV6-2 or TRBV6-3 to TRBJ2-5; TRBD2 matches at 8 bases. The CDR3 has 17 residues. The trim removed 6 bases at V and 2 bases at J, leaving 14 bases unmatched. Germline V CDR1 and CDR2: MNHEY, SVGEGT. This CDR3 reads CASSYKRLAGLQETQYF. The CDR3 region has the DNA TGTGCCAGCAGCTACAAAAGGCTAGCGGGCCTGCAAGAGACCCAGTACTTC.

This clonotype was detected only a few times. The chain has TRBV11-2 and TRBJ2-5; the D is unclear. Trimming left V 1 base short and J 1 base short, with 13 bases between. CDR1 and CDR2 (germline): SGHAT, FQNNGV. CDR3 length: 16 residues. CDR3 residues: CASSLASLGTQETQYF. CDR3 DNA sequence: TGTGCCAGCAGCTTAGCGTCCTTGGGTACCCAAGAGACCCAGTACTTC.

This clonotype was found a few times. The chain employs TRBV7-2 and TRBJ2-3, with D perhaps TRBD2 (6 bases). The CDR3 runs 12 residues. Germline CDR1 and CDR2: SGHTA and FQGNSA. V was cut by 5 bases and J by 9 bases, with 12 bases left in between. The CDR3 here is CASSRRAGTQYF. For the CDR3, the DNA is TGTGCCAGCAGCCGAAGGGCGGGAACGCAGTATTTT.

At least ten counts were recorded for this clonotype. V gene TRBV4-2 combines with J gene TRBJ1-1; D might be TRBD1 (5 bases). CDR1 LGHNA and CDR2 YNFKEQ come from the germline V gene. The CDR3 covers 17 residues. V was pared by 0 bases and J by 1 base, with 15 bases between. The CDR3 here is CASSQESGTSANTEAFF. CDR3 nucleotide sequence: TGTGCCAGCAGCCAAGAATCCGGGACGAGTGCGAACACTGAAGCTTTCTTT.

Many counts were recorded for this clonotype. J is TRBJ2-4 and V is TRBV25-1, with D hard to call. The CDR3 is 12 amino acids. Per germline, CDR1 MGHDK and CDR2 SYGVNS. The germline V and J ends were trimmed by 2 bases and 5 bases, with 4 bases remaining between them. CDR3 DNA: TGTGCCAGCAGTGAAGGAGAAAACATTCAGTACTTC. This gives the protein CASSEGENIQYF.

The rearrangement uses TRBV3-1 and TRBJ2-2, with 12 bases lining up with TRBD2. The CDR3 has 17 amino acids. Trimming cost V 0 bases and J 6 bases; bases outside gene matches: 5. Germline CDR1 and CDR2: LGHDT and YNNKEL (reference sequence). The CDR3 DNA sequence: TGTGCCAGCAGCCAAGAGAAACTAGCGGGAGGATCCGGGGAGCTGTTTTTT. This gives the protein CASSQEKLAGGSGELFF. The whole variable domain, remainder taken from reference TRBV3-1 and TRBJ2-2, is DTAVSQTPKYLVTQMGNDKSIKCEQNLGHDTMYWYKQDSKKFLKIMFSYNNKELIINETVPNRFSPKSPDKAHLNLHINSLELGDSAVYFCASSQEKLAGGSGELFFGEGSRLTVL.

The J gene is TRBJ2-3, the V gene TRBV19, with no clear D. Trimming shortened V by 2 bases and J by 3 bases, and 9 bases separated the two germline ends. Germline CDR1 LNHDA, CDR2 SQIVND (reference sequence). The CDR3 totals 14 residues. This chain's CDR3 is CASSIRRLTDTQYF. The CDR3 DNA is TGTGCCAGTAGTATACGCAGGTTGACAGATACGCAGTATTTT.

V and J are TRBV4-3 and TRBJ2-1, with D tentatively TRBD2 (5 bases). Germline CDR1 is LGHNA and CDR2 is YSLEER. The CDR3 covers 14 residues. V lost 4 bases and J lost 7, with 14 bases in between. The CDR3 loop is CASSLGSNGNEQFF. The CDR3 nucleotides read TGCGCCAGCAGCCTGGGGAGTAACGGGAATGAGCAGTTCTTC.

The rearrangement uses TRBV20-1 and TRBJ2-7, with TRBD1 identical over 9 bases. Germline V gives CDR1 DFQATT, CDR2 SNEGSKA (reference sequence). J lost 7 bases, V lost 1 base, and 8 bases had no gene match. CDR3 length: 14 amino acids. CDR3 residues: CSARGAQGAWEQYF. The CDR3 DNA is TGCAGTGCTAGAGGGGCACAGGGGGCGTGGGAGCAGTACTTC.

The J gene is TRBJ2-5, the V gene TRBV30, with D unclear. The CDR3 contains 12 residues. The V and J ends lost 0 bases and 4 bases respectively, with 6 bases between them. CDR1 and CDR2 from the germline V gene are GTSNPN and SVGIG (reference sequence). CDR3: CAWSVTGETQYF. The CDR3 nucleotides read TGTGCCTGGAGTGTAACTGGAGAGACCCAGTACTTC.

Only a few counts were recorded for this clonotype. The rearrangement uses TRBV7-9 and TRBJ2-2; D remains unclear. CDR1 SEHNR and CDR2 FQNEAQ come from the germline V gene (reference sequence). The CDR3 runs to 15 residues. V dropped 4 bases and J dropped 5 bases, with 14 bases sitting between them. The CDR3 loop is CASSSARVGTGELFF. DNA for the CDR3: TGTGCCAGCAGCTCCGCAAGAGTAGGGACCGGGGAGCTGTTTTTT.